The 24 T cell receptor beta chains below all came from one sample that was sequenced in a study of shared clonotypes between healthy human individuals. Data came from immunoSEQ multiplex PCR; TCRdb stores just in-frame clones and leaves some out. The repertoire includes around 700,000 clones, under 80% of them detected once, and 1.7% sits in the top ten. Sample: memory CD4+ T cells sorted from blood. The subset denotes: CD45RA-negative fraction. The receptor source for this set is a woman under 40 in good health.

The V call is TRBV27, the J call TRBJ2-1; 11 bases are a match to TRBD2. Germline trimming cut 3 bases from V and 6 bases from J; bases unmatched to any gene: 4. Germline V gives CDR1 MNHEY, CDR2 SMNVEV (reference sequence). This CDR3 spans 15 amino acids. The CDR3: CASSLMTSGVNEQFF. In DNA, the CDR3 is TGTGCCAGCAGTTTGATGACTAGCGGGGTCAATGAGCAGTTCTTC.

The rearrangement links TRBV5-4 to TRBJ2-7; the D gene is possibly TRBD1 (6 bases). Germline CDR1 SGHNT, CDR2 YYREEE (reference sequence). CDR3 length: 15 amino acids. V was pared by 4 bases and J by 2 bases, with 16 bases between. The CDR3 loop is CASSIARTAPYEQYF. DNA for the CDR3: TGTGCCAGCAGCATTGCTAGGACAGCCCCCTACGAGCAGTACTTC.

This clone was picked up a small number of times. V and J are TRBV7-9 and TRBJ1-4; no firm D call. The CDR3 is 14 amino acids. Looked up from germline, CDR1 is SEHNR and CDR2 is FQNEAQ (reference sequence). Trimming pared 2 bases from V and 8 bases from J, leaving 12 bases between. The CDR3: CASSLSGREEKLFF. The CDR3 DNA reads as TGTGCCAGCAGCTTATCGGGGAGGGAAGAAAAACTGTTTTTT.

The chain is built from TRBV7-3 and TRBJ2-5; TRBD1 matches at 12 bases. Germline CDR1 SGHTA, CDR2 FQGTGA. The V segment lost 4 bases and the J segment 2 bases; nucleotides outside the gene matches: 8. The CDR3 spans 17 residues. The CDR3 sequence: CASSSLGQGATQETQYF. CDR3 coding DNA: TGTGCCAGCAGCTCCTTGGGACAGGGGGCTACACAAGAGACCCAGTACTTC. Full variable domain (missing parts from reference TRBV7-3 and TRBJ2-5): GAGVSQTPSNKVTEKGKYVELRCDPISGHTALYWYRQSLGQGPEFLIYFQGTGAADDSGLPNDRFFAVRPEGSVSTLKIQRTERGDSAVYLCASSSLGQGATQETQYFGPGTRLLVL.

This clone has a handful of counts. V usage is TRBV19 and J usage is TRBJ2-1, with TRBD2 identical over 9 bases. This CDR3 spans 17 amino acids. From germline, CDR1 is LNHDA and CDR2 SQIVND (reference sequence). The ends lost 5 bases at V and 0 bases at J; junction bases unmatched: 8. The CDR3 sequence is CASSSRAGGSSYNEQFF. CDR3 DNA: TGTGCCAGTAGTTCCCGGGCGGGAGGGTCCTCCTACAATGAGCAGTTCTTC. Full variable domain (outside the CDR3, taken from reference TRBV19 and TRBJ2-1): DGGITQSPKYLFRKEGQNVTLSCEQNLNHDAMYWYRQDPGQGLRLIYYSQIVNDFQKGDIAEGYSVSREKKESFPLTVTSAQKNPTAFYLCASSSRAGGSSYNEQFFGPGTRLTVL.

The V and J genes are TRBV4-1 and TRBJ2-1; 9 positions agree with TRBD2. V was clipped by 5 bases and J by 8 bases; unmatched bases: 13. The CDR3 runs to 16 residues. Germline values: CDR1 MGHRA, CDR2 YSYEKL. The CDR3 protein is CASSWVRGGRADEQFF. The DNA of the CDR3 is TGCGCCAGCAGCTGGGTGCGAGGCGGGAGGGCCGATGAGCAGTTCTTC.

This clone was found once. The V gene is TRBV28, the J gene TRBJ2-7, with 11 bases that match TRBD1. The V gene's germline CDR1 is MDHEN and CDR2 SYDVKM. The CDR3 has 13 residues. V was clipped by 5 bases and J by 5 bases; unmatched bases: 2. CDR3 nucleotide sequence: TGTGCCAGCAGTCAGGGACAGGGGGACGAGCAGTACTTC. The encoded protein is CASSQGQGDEQYF.

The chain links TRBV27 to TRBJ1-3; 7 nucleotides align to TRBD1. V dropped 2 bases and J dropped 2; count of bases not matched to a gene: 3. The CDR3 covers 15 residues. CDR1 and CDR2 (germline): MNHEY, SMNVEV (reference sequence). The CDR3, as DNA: TGTGCCAGCAGTTTACTAGGGACAGCTGGAAACACCATATATTTT. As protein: CASSLLGTAGNTIYF.

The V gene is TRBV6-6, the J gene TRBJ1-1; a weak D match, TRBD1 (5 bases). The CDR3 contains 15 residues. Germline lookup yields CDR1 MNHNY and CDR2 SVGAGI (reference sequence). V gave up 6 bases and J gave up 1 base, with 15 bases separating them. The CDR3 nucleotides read TGTGCCAGCAGGCCCGGGGAGGGGCGGAACACTGAAGCTTTCTTT. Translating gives CASRPGEGRNTEAFF.

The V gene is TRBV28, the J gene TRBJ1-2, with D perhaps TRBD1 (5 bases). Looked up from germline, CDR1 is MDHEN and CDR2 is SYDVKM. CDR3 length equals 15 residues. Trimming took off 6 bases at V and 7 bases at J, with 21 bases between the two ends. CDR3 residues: CASRRTSGTVLGYTF. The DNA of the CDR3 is TGTGCCAGCAGGCGAACCTCCGGGACGGTCCTTGGCTACACCTTC.

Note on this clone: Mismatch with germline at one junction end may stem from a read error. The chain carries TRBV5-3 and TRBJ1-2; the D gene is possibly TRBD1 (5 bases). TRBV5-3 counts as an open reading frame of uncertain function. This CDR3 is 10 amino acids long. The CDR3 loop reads CARSLEQASF. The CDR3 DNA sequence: TGTGCCAGAAGCTTGGAACAGGCGTCCTTC.

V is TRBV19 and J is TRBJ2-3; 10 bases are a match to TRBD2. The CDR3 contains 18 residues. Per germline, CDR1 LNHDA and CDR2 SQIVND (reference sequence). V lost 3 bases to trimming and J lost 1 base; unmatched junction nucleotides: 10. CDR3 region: CASSIRIAGGSGTDTQYF. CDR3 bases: TGTGCCAGTAGTATCCGGATAGCGGGAGGTTCGGGCACAGATACGCAGTATTTT.

CDR3 bases: TGTGCCATCAGTGACCCTAATCCTCTCTATGGCTACACCTTC. This encodes CAISDPNPLYGYTF. The rearrangement uses TRBV10-3 and TRBJ1-2; D is unresolved. The germline V gene has CDR1 ENHRY and CDR2 SYGVKD. With 3 bases removed from V and 4 bases from J, the gap between germline ends came to 12 bases. The CDR3 contains 14 residues.

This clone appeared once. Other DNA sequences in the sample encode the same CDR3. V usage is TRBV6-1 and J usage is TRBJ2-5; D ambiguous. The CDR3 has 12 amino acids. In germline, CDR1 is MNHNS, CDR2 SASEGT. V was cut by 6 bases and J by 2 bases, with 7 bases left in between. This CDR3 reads CASRRTQETQYF. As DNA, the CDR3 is TGTGCCAGCAGGAGAACGCAAGAGACCCAGTACTTC.

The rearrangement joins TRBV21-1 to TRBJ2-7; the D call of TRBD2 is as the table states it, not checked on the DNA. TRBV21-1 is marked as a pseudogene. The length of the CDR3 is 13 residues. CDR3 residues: CASSNPGSYEQYF. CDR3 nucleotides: TGTGCCAGCAGCAACCCGGGCTCCTACGAGCAGTACTTC.

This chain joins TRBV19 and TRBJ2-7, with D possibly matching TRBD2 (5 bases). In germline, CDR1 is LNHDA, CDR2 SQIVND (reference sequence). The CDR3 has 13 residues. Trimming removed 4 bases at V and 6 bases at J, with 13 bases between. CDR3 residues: CASSNLRESEQYF. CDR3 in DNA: TGTGCCAGTAGTAATCTAAGGGAGAGCGAGCAGTACTTC.

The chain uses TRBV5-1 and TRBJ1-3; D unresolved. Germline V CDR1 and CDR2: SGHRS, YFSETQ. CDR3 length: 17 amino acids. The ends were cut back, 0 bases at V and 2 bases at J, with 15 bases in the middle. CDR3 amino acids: CASSLANPVPTGNTIYF. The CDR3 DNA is TGCGCCAGCAGCTTGGCCAATCCGGTCCCAACTGGAAACACCATATATTTT.

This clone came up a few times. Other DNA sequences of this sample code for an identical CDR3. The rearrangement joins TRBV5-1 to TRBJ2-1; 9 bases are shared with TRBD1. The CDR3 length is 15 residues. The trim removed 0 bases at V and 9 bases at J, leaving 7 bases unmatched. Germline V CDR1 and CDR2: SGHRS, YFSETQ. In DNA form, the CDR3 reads TGCGCCAGCAGCTTGGGGGACAGGGATACGGGTGAGCAGTTCTTC. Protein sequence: CASSLGDRDTGEQFF. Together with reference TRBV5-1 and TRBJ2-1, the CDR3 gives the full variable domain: KAGVTQTPRYLIKTRGQQVTLSCSPISGHRSVSWYQQTPGQGLQFLFEYFSETQRNKGNFPGRFSGRQFSNSRSEMNVSTLELGDSALYLCASSLGDRDTGEQFFGPGTRLTVL.

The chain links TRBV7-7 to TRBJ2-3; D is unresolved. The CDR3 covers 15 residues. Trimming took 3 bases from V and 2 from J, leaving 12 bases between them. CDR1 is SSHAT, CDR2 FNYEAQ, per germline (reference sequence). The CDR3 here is CASSFSGRNTDTQYF. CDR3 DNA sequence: TGTGCCAGCAGCTTTTCCGGGCGGAACACAGATACGCAGTATTTT.

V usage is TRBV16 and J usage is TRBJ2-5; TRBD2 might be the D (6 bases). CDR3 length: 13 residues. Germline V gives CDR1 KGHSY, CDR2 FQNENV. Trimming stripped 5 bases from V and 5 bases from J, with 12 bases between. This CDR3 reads CASSTEGRETQYF. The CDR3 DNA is TGTGCCAGCAGCACGGAGGGCCGGGAGACCCAGTACTTC.

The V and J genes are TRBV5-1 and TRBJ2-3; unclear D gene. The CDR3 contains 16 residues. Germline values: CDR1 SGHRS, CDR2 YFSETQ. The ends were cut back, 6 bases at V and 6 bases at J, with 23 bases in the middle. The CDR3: CASKPPALGKLDTQYF. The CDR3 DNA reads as TGCGCCAGCAAACCGCCAGCGCTGGGTAAGCTTGATACGCAGTATTTT.

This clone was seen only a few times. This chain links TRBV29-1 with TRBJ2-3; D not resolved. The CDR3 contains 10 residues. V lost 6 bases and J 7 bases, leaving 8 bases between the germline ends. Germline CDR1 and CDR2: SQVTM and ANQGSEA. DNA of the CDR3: TGCAGCGTCCAGATAAATACGCAGTATTTT. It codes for CSVQINTQYF.

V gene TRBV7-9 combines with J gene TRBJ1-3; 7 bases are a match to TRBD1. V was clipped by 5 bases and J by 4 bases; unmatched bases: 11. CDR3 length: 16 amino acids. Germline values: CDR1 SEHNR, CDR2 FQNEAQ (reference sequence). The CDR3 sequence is CASSPGQVAVGNTIYF. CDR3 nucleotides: TGTGCCAGCAGCCCCGGACAGGTGGCCGTCGGAAACACCATATATTTT.

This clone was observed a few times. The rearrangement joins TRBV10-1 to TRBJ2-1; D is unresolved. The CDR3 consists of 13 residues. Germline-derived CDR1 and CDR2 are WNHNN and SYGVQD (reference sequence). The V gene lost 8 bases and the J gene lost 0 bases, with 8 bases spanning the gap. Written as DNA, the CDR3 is TGCGCCAGCGGTGGGATCTCCTACAATGAGCAGTTCTTC. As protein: CASGGISYNEQFF.